A selection of T cell receptor beta chains follows, all from one sample in a study of blood T cell repertoires in COVID-19. The table came from immunoSEQ multiplex PCR; TCRdb's copy has only in-frame clones and leaves some out. The table includes about 230,000 clones, 75% to 90% detected once. Material: peripheral blood. Receptor source: a man aged 35-49 years with acute or convalescent COVID-19. CDR3s include the opening cysteine and the closing phenylalanine or tryptophan. The size field is filled for only some rows; it gives once, few, many or a size class.

TRBV6-1 NA CASSEAIGESPLHF
TRBV6-6 NA CASSTSRVGYTF
TRBV6-5 NA CASSIRRADNEQFF
TRBV3-1/TRBV3-2 NA CASSQLTGSQEKLFF
TRBV2 NA CASRRPGSDTEAFF
TRBV18 NA CASSPPNQDNEQFF
TRBV6-4 NA CASSWITWSCTEAFF
TRBV5-1 NA CASSLDPGVGNNEQFF
TRBV18 NA CASLVAATGDTGELFF
TRBV11-2 NA CASSPVVNYGYTF
TRBV12-3/TRBV12-4 NA CASSPAVRGEQYF
TRBV9 NA CASSGPTGRTDTQYF
TRBV25-1 NA CASSEGAVGSSFQETQYF
TRBV2 NA CATRTGAGTGELFF
TRBV2 NA CASSEQQQLEQYF
TRBV12-3/TRBV12-4 NA CASSTRGYEQYF
TRBV7-8 NA CASSFLNRRGKDEQYF
TRBV27 NA CASSSAGLRYYEQYF
TRBV7-9 once CASSPIARNTGELFF
TRBV7-6 NA CASSGTVGVGYNGYTF
TRBV19 few CASSTVIGDYGYTF
TRBV27 once CASRLDREGTEAFF
TRBV7-9 NA CASSQGALYEQYF
TRBV6-5 NA CASRAGGAGQETQYF
TRBV7-2 NA CASSFGQALIGETQYF
TRBV7-2 NA CASSLAPPTGTGYGYTF
TRBV5-6 NA CASSFVGRYEQYF
TRBV25-1 NA CASSENFAEQFF
TRBV7-3 NA CASSLISLNEQFF
TRBV15 NA CATSGGGRAEAFF
TRBV6-5 NA CASSYGGTYGYTF
TRBV27 NA CASSPSVAGGLEGFF
TRBV5-6 NA CASSLGVTGGNQPQHF
TRBV12-5 NA CASGTSGMNQGNEQFF
TRBV30 NA CAWSRAVTEAFF
TRBV7-9 once CASSHRGTNTEAFF
TRBV12-3/TRBV12-4 NA CASSFLGVYEQYF
TRBV5-1 NA CASSRRERGYNEQFF
TRBV19 NA CASSTQGQGSGETQYF
TRBV5-1 few CASSLEQNQPQHF
TRBV19 once CASSTGTSGRETQYF
TRBV18 NA CASSRLDITSGRAGSYF
TRBV18 NA CASSSDLPIRDSGYTF
TRBV5-1 NA CASSTNRGSSEAFF
TRBV23-1 NA CASSQSGPPWTGNEKLFF
TRBV19 NA CASSIGGNTEAFF
TRBV7-2 NA CASSSGQGSYNEQFF